The TCR beta chain under discussion was sequenced for a study of cytomegalovirus exposure and HLA in healthy donors. In the PCR, 60 Vbeta and 13 Jbeta primers were used. Generated by immunoSEQ multiplex PCR, the TCRdb table keeps only in-frame clones and is missing some. This table has 90,000 to 150,000 clones, 65% to 80% appearing once. The V gene's germline CDR1 is SGHTA and CDR2 FQGNSA. V lost 2 bases to trimming and J lost 5 bases, with 15 bases between them. The CDR3 consists of 15 residues. The sample consisted of PBMCs. This clonotype originated in a human donor in good health. The rearrangement uses TRBV7-2 and TRBJ1-1, with a tentative D call TRBD1 (5 bases). The CDR3 loop is CASSLPPGLETEAFF. CDR3 in DNA: TGTGCCAGCAGCTTACCTCCGGGACTTGAGACTGAAGCTTTCTTT.